The 28 T cell receptor beta chains presented below share a single source sample, sequenced in a study of cytomegalovirus exposure and HLA in healthy donors. The primer mix had 60 Vbeta and 13 Jbeta primers. Some clones are missing from TCRdb's copy, which holds only in-frame ones; the method was immunoSEQ multiplex PCR. Found here are over 65,000 clones, over 65% of them singletons; the top ten hold around 3.4%. The sample taken for sequencing was PBMCs. The source is a man aged 50 to 60 in good health and CMV-seronegative.

CDR3 region: CASSLERGGPYEQYF. CDR3 nucleotides: TGTGCCAGCAGCTTAGAGAGGGGGGGCCCCTACGAGCAGTACTTC. This rearrangement joins TRBV7-2 to TRBJ2-7, with D possibly matching TRBD2 (7 bases). Trimming pared 1 base from V and 2 bases from J, leaving 12 bases between. The CDR3 length is 15 residues. Germline loops: CDR1 SGHTA, CDR2 FQGNSA.

The V call is TRBV5-1, the J call TRBJ2-1; the D gene is possibly TRBD1 (6 bases). V gave up 1 base and J gave up 2 bases, with 19 bases separating them. CDR3 length: 18 residues. The germline CDR1 and CDR2 sequences are SGHRS and YFSETQ. In nucleotides, the CDR3 is TGCGCCAGCAGCTTGACCTCCGGGACATCTGGACCCTACAATGAGCAGTTCTTC. Its protein product is CASSLTSGTSGPYNEQFF.

The chain joins TRBV19 to TRBJ1-2; 10 nucleotides align to TRBD1. CDR1 is LNHDA, CDR2 SQIVND, per germline (reference sequence). Trimming took 3 bases from V and 4 from J; bases not matched to a gene: 2. This CDR3 contains 14 residues. The CDR3: CASSIRTGGYGYTF. DNA of the CDR3: TGTGCCAGTAGTATCAGGACAGGGGGCTATGGCTACACCTTC. Together with reference TRBV19 and TRBJ1-2, the CDR3 gives the full variable domain: DGGITQSPKYLFRKEGQNVTLSCEQNLNHDAMYWYRQDPGQGLRLIYYSQIVNDFQKGDIAEGYSVSREKKESFPLTVTSAQKNPTAFYLCASSIRTGGYGYTFGSGTRLTVV.

The chain links TRBV30 to TRBJ2-1; TRBD1 matches 7 bases. Germline V gives CDR1 GTSNPN, CDR2 SVGIG (reference sequence). The CDR3 is 14 amino acids. The V gene end was trimmed by 5 bases and the J gene end by 2 bases; junction bases not matched to a gene: 6. The CDR3 is CAWASGTAYNEQFF. The CDR3 DNA reads as TGTGCCTGGGCCTCCGGGACAGCCTACAATGAGCAGTTCTTC.

In its sample, this clone was seen once. This sequence joins TRBV27 and TRBJ2-5; 11 bases are shared with TRBD1. CDR1 and CDR2 (germline): MNHEY, SMNVEV (reference sequence). The CDR3 length is 15 residues. V was clipped by 5 bases and J by 5 bases; unmatched bases: 7. CDR3 nucleotides: TGTGCCAGCAGTCGAGGGACAGGGGGACGGGAGACCCAGTACTTC. Translated, it gives CASSRGTGGRETQYF.

The V and J genes are TRBV4-3 and TRBJ2-1, with TRBD2 matching 11 bases. Germline CDR1 reads LGHNA; CDR2 reads YSLEER. CDR3 size: 15 residues. The trim removed 3 bases at V and 7 bases at J, leaving 5 bases unmatched. The CDR3 sequence: CASSHSGGAGNEQFF. Here the CDR3 DNA reads TGCGCCAGCAGCCATAGCGGGGGGGCAGGGAATGAGCAGTTCTTC.

The sample holds a few counts of this clone. The CDR3 loop is CASSLSSTDTQYF. The DNA of the CDR3 is TGTGCCAGCAGTTTAAGCAGCACAGATACGCAGTATTTT. The rearrangement links TRBV28 to TRBJ2-3; D is unclear. V was trimmed by 2 bases and J by 0 bases, leaving 3 bases between them. CDR1 MDHEN and CDR2 SYDVKM come from the germline V gene. CDR3 size: 13 residues.

The DNA for the CDR3 is TGCAGCGTTGAAGGAGGTAGACTATATGGCTACACCTTC. Translation: CSVEGGRLYGYTF. The chain couples TRBV29-1 to TRBJ1-2; unclear D gene. From germline, CDR1 is SQVTM and CDR2 ANQGSEA. With 1 base removed from V and 5 bases from J, the gap between germline ends came to 11 bases. CDR3 size: 13 residues. Based on the CDR3 plus reference TRBV29-1 and TRBJ1-2, the full variable domain is SAVISQKPSRDICQRGTSLTIQCQVDSQVTMMFWYRQQPGQSLTLIATANQGSEATYESGFVIDKFPISRPNLTFSTLTVSNMSPEDSSIYLCSVEGGRLYGYTFGSGTRLTVV.

This clone has just a few counts. The V call is TRBV7-2, the J call TRBJ2-3; TRBD1 aligns across 8 bases. V shed 1 base, J shed 5 bases, and the junction held 8 bases outside the gene matches. In germline, CDR1 is SGHTA, CDR2 FQGNSA. The CDR3 is 16 amino acids. The CDR3 sequence is CASSLVGTGIQDTQYF. CDR3 in DNA: TGTGCCAGCAGCTTAGTCGGGACAGGTATTCAAGATACGCAGTATTTT.

This chain links TRBV11-2 with TRBJ1-2, with D unresolved. In germline, CDR1 is SGHAT, CDR2 FQNNGV. The CDR3 covers 17 residues. V shed 5 bases and J shed 0 bases, with 19 bases lying between them. For the CDR3, the DNA is TGTGCCAGCAGCGACCCCAGCCGGAGTAGGTCTAACTATGGCTACACCTTC. This gives the protein CASSDPSRSRSNYGYTF.

The rearrangement uses TRBV9 and TRBJ2-7; D might be TRBD2 (5 bases). Per germline, CDR1 SGDLS and CDR2 YYNGEE. The CDR3 covers 12 residues. V was trimmed by 3 bases and J by 6 bases, leaving 10 bases between them. The CDR3, as DNA: TGTGCCAGCAGCGCAGGACTTGGCGAGCAGTACTTC. Amino acids: CASSAGLGEQYF.

The DNA for the CDR3 is TGTGCCAGCAGTCGGCAGGGGGCTGCAACTAATGAAAAACTGTTTTTT. It codes for CASSRQGAATNEKLFF. The chain employs TRBV25-1 and TRBJ1-4; 8 nucleotides align to TRBD1. The CDR3 is made up of 16 amino acids. Trimming cost V 5 bases and J 0 bases; bases outside gene matches: 5. Germline values: CDR1 MGHDK, CDR2 SYGVNS.

The chain couples TRBV5-1 to TRBJ2-2; a possible D gene is TRBD2 (7 bases). The ends were cut back, 2 bases at V and 4 bases at J, with 12 bases in the middle. This CDR3 spans 15 amino acids. Germline CDR1 is SGHRS and CDR2 is YFSETQ. CDR3 DNA: TGCGCCAGCAGCTTAACCGGGGGGCCCACCGGGGAGCTGTTTTTT. This encodes CASSLTGGPTGELFF.

The V call is TRBV19, the J call TRBJ1-5; 7 bases are shared with TRBD1. V lost 5 bases to trimming and J lost 6 bases; unmatched junction nucleotides: 13. The CDR3 has 16 amino acids. The germline CDR1 and CDR2 sequences are LNHDA and SQIVND (reference sequence). For the CDR3, the DNA is TGTGCCAGTAGTGCGCGCAGGGGGGTTCTTATTCAGCCCCAGCATTTT. It is translated as CASSARRGVLIQPQHF.

The rearrangement uses TRBV5-5 and TRBJ2-1; 8 positions match TRBD1. This CDR3 is built from 15 residues. Germline V gene lookup returns CDR1 SGHKS and CDR2 YYEKEE (reference sequence). V was clipped by 2 bases and J by 5 bases; unmatched bases: 6. CDR3 amino acids: CASSFGQGVDNEQFF. The DNA for the CDR3 is TGTGCCAGCAGCTTTGGACAGGGAGTGGACAATGAGCAGTTCTTC.

The CDR3 sequence: CASSQSTSGGRFLYEQYF. The CDR3 nucleotides read TGTGCCAGCAGCCAGTCGACTAGCGGGGGCCGGTTTCTCTACGAGCAGTACTTC. This chain joins TRBV14 and TRBJ2-7; 12 bases fit TRBD2. CDR1 is SGHDN, CDR2 FVKESK, per germline. V was pared by 3 bases and J by 3 bases, with 12 bases of the junction left unmatched. This CDR3 spans 18 amino acids.

The chain employs TRBV5-1 and TRBJ1-2; 10 bases align to TRBD1. There are 15 residues in the CDR3. V lost 1 base to trimming and J lost 6 bases; unmatched junction nucleotides: 6. Germline assignment: CDR1 SGHRS and CDR2 YFSETQ. In DNA, the CDR3 is TGCGCCAGCAGCTTGTCGGGACAGGGGTTTCATGGCTACACCTTC. Protein: CASSLSGQGFHGYTF.

This clone was observed a few times. V is TRBV7-2 and J is TRBJ1-4; D gene uncertain. V lost 5 bases to trimming and J lost 7 bases, with 11 bases between them. CDR3 length equals 13 residues. Germline assignment: CDR1 SGHTA and CDR2 FQGNSA. Written as DNA, the CDR3 is TGTGCCAGCAGCCCCGGACTGGGTGAAAAACTGTTTTTT. Its protein product is CASSPGLGEKLFF.

This clone was picked up a small number of times. The V gene is TRBV6-1, the J gene TRBJ2-7; tentative D call: TRBD2 (7 bases). Trimming shortened V by 6 bases and J by 4 bases, and 19 bases separated the two germline ends. Germline values: CDR1 MNHNS, CDR2 SASEGT. CDR3 length: 15 amino acids. The CDR3 sequence is CASSREAGASYEQYF. The CDR3 DNA is TGTGCCAGCAGCCGAGAGGCGGGGGCCTCATACGAGCAGTACTTC.

For the CDR3, the DNA is TGTGCCAGCAAACGGGGGGACTGGAGTGAGCAGTTCTTC. Translated, it gives CASKRGDWSEQFF. V usage is TRBV6-5 and J usage is TRBJ2-1; 7 bases are a match to TRBD2. This CDR3 has 13 residues. J was trimmed by 9 bases and V by 7 bases; bases with no gene match: 9. Per germline, CDR1 MNHEY and CDR2 SVGAGI.

This chain uses TRBV9 with TRBJ2-3; 8 bases are a match to TRBD1. The CDR3 contains 15 residues. From germline, CDR1 is SGDLS and CDR2 YYNGEE. V shed 3 bases and J 1 base; nucleotides not matched to a gene: 4. The CDR3: CASSERTGRTDTQYF. The CDR3 nucleotides are TGTGCCAGCAGCGAGCGGACAGGGCGCACAGATACGCAGTATTTT.

The rearrangement joins TRBV15 to TRBJ1-4; D perhaps matches TRBD1 (6 bases). Germline V CDR1 and CDR2: LNHNV, YYDKDF (reference sequence). Trimming cost V 0 bases and J 8 bases, with 10 bases left between them. This CDR3 has 14 residues. CDR3 sequence reads: CATSRDRGAEKLFF. The CDR3, as DNA: TGTGCCACCAGCAGAGATCGGGGGGCGGAAAAACTGTTTTTT.

The gene calls are TRBV2 and TRBJ2-7, with TRBD2 matching 14 bases. The V segment lost 7 bases and the J segment 0 bases; nucleotides outside the gene matches: 8. CDR3 size: 17 residues. The germline V gene has CDR1 SNHLY and CDR2 FYNNEI. This chain's CDR3 is CASIQGLAGESSYEQYF. The CDR3 DNA sequence: TGTGCCAGCATTCAGGGACTAGCGGGGGAAAGCTCCTACGAGCAGTACTTC.

V usage is TRBV30 and J usage is TRBJ1-1; D is perhaps TRBD1 (6 bases). Per the germline V gene, CDR1 is GTSNPN and CDR2 is SVGIG (reference sequence). V was shortened by 0 bases and J by 8 bases, with 13 bases between the two germline ends. The CDR3 spans 13 residues. CDR3 nucleotide sequence: TGTGCCTGGAGTGTACCGGGGGGGACAGAAGCTTTCTTT. Protein product: CAWSVPGGTEAFF. The full variable domain, with the rest looked up from reference TRBV30 and TRBJ1-1, is SQTIHQWPATLVQPVGSPLSLECTVEGTSNPNLYWYRQAAGRGLQLLFYSVGIGQISSEVPQNLSASRPQDRQFILSSKKLLLSDSGFYLCAWSVPGGTEAFFGQGTRLTVV.

Sample share makes this clone medium-sized. The same CDR3 is also encoded by other DNA sequences in this sample. This chain links TRBV13 with TRBJ2-7, with D possibly being TRBD2 (6 bases). In germline, CDR1 is PRHDT, CDR2 FYEKMQ (reference sequence). Deletions cut 6 bases from V and 3 bases from J, with 15 bases between. This CDR3 is built from 14 residues. The CDR3 nucleotides are TGTGCCAGCAGTTCCAGGGAGGTCCACTACGAGCAGTACTTC. Its translation is CASSSREVHYEQYF.

This rearrangement joins TRBV6-6 to TRBJ1-1; weak D call: TRBD1 (6 bases). The CDR3 runs to 14 residues. V was trimmed by 5 bases and J by 6 bases, leaving 16 bases between them. CDR1 is MNHNY and CDR2 is SVGAGI in the germline V gene (reference sequence). CDR3: CASSGHWDNPEAFF. The CDR3 DNA follows: TGTGCCAGCAGTGGACATTGGGACAACCCTGAAGCTTTCTTT.

The chain recombines TRBV7-9 with TRBJ2-1; D uncertain. CDR3 length: 15 amino acids. Germline-derived CDR1 and CDR2 are SEHNR and FQNEAQ (reference sequence). Trimming removed 4 bases at V and 0 bases at J, with 10 bases between. CDR3 in amino acids: CASSSYSISYNEQFF. The CDR3 coding sequence is TGTGCCAGCAGCTCATACTCTATCTCCTACAATGAGCAGTTCTTC.

The chain employs TRBV5-4 and TRBJ2-1; 8 bases fit TRBD1. Germline V gene sequence: CDR1 SGHNT, CDR2 YYREEE (reference sequence). There are 13 residues in the CDR3. The V segment lost 5 bases and the J segment 6 bases; nucleotides outside the gene matches: 4. The CDR3, as DNA: TGTGCCAGCAGTTTACAGGGGGGCAATGAGCAGTTCTTC. Its protein is CASSLQGGNEQFF.